This T cell receptor beta chain was retrieved from a study of beta chain features in type 1 diabetes. The authors sorted CD4+ naive, central memory, regulatory and stem cell-like memory cells via CD45RO/CCR7/CD25/CD127/CD95/CD27. Expressed TCRB transcripts were sequenced, since all the RNA that had been isolated was reverse transcribed. TCRdb's table, derived via immunoSEQ multiplex PCR, lists solely in-frame clones and lacks some. The sample consists of around 250,000 clones, roughly an eighth of them appearing once. Findings of the study overall: Shortening of TCRB CDR3s, moderate but significant, appeared in all four CD4+ subsets of Type 1 diabetes patients.

As to this clone: Its antigen is unknown.

This TCR came from a man between 25 and 39 years old with type 1 diabetes. The sample was naive CD4+ T cells from blood.

The CDR3 region is CAWNRGLENEQFF. The CDR3 DNA reads as TGTGCCTGGAACCGGGGACTAGAGAATGAGCAGTTCTTC. This chain links TRBV30 with TRBJ2-1, with 8 bases fitting TRBD2. There are 13 residues in the CDR3. Germline-derived CDR1 and CDR2 are GTSNPN and SVGIG (reference sequence). Trimming took 4 bases from V and 7 from J; bases not matched to a gene: 6.